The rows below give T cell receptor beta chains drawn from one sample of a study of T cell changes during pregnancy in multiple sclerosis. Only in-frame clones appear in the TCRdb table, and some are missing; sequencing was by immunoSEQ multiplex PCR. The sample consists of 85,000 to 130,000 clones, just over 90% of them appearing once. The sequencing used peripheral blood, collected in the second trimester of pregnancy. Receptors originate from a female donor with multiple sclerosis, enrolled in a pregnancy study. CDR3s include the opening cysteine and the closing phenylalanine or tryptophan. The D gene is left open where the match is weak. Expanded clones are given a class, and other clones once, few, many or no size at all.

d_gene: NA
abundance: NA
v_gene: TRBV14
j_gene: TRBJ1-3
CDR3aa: CASSPVAGNTIYF
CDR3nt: TGTGCCAGCAGCCCTGTTGCTGGAAACACCATATATTTT

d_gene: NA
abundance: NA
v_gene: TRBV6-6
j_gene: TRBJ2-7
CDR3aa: CASSSNRREEWYEQYF
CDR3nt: TGTGCCAGCAGTTCTAACCGCAGGGAGGAATGGTACGAGCAGTACTTC

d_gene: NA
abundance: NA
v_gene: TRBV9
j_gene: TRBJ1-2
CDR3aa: CASSVDGYGYTF
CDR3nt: TGTGCCAGCAGCGTAGACGGCTATGGCTACACCTTC

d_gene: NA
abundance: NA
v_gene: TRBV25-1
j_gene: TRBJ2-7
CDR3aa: CASSEPGETYEQYF
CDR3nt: TGTGCCAGCAGTGAACCAGGGGAGACCTACGAGCAGTACTTC

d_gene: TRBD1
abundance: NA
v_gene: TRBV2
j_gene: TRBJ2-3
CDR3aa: CASSELAGTVITDTQYF
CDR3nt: TGTGCCAGCAGTGAATTAGCCGGGACAGTTATCACAGATACGCAGTATTTT

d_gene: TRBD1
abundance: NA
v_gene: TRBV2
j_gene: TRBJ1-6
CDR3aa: CASSERAGGTSSPLHF
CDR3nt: TGTGCCAGCAGTGAACGGGCAGGGGGCACTAGTTCACCCCTCCACTTT

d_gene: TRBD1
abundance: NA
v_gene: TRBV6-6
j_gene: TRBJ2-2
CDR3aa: CASSQRGRDTGELFF
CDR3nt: TGTGCCAGCAGCCAAAGGGGGCGAGACACCGGGGAGCTGTTTTTT

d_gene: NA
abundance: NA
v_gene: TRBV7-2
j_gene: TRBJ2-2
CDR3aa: CASSLQGNTGELFF
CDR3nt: TGTGCCAGCAGCTTACAGGGGAACACCGGGGAGCTGTTTTTT

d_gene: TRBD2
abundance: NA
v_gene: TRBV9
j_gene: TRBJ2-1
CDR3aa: CASSKGAREGNEQFF
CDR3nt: TGTGCCAGCAGCAAAGGGGCACGGGAGGGGAATGAGCAGTTCTTC

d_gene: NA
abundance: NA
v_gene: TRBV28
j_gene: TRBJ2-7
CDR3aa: CASSLSGGSEQYF
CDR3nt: TGTGCCAGCAGCCTTTCAGGGGGGTCCGAGCAGTACTTC

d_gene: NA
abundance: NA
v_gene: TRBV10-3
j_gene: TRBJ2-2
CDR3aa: CAISEGGGAPGELFF
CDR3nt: TGTGCCATCAGTGAAGGAGGGGGCGCCCCGGGGGAGCTGTTTTTT

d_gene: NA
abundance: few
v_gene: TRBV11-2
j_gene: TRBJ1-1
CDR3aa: CASSLRGPSAVEAFF
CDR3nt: TGTGCCAGCAGCTTAAGAGGGCCCTCTGCCGTTGAAGCTTTCTTT

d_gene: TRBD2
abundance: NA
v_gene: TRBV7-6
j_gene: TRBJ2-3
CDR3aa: CASSLIPQEGLAGGAADTQYF
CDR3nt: TGTGCCAGCAGCTTAATACCACAGGAGGGCCTAGCGGGGGGGGCTGCAGATACGCAGTATTTT

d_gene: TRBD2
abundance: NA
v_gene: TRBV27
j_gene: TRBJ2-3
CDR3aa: CASRRTSVTDTQYF
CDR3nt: TGTGCCAGCAGACGGACTAGCGTCACAGATACGCAGTATTTT

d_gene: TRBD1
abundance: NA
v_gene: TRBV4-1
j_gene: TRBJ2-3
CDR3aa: CASSHDRGDRGFADTQYF
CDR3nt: TGCGCCAGCAGCCACGATCGCGGGGACAGGGGATTCGCAGATACGCAGTATTTT

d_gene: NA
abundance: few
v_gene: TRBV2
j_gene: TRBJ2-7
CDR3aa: CASSEEYEQYF
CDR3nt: TGTGCCAGCAGCGAGGAGTACGAGCAGTACTTC

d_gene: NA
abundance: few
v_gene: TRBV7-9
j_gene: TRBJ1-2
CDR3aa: CASSLAMVSGVGYTF
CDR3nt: TGTGCCAGCAGCTTAGCTATGGTTTCAGGGGTCGGCTACACCTTC

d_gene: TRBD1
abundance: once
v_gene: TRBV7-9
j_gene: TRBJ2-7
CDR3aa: CASSWGQSSYEQYF
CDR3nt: TGTGCCAGCAGCTGGGGACAGAGCTCCTACGAGCAGTACTTC

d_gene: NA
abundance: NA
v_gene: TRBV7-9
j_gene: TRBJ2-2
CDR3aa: CASSPRTDANTGELFF
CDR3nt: TGTGCCAGCAGCCCCAGGACTGACGCGAACACCGGGGAGCTGTTTTTT

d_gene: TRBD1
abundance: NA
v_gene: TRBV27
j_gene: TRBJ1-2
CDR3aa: CASSSARDRVYGYTF
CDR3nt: TGTGCCAGCAGTTCGGCGCGGGACAGGGTCTATGGCTACACCTTC

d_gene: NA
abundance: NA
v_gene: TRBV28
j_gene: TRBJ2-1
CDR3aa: CASSFRPLGGGTLGNEQFF
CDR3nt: TGTGCCAGCAGTTTCCGTCCCTTAGGCGGAGGCACTTTGGGCAATGAGCAGTTCTTC

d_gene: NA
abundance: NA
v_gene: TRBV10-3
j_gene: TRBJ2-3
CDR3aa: CASTEGRGTDTQYF
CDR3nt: TGTGCCTCGACTGAGGGACGGGGGACAGATACGCAGTATTTT

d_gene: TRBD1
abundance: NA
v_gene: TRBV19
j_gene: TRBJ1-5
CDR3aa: CASVTGNQPQHF
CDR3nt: TGTGCCAGTGTGACAGGGAATCAGCCCCAGCATTTT

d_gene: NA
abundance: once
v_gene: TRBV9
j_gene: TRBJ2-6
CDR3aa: CASSSTGPNGANVLTF
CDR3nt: TGTGCCAGCAGCTCGACAGGTCCCAACGGGGCCAACGTCCTGACTTTC

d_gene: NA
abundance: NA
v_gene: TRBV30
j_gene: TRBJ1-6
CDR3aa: CAWATGTPKGSYNSPLHF
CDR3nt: TGTGCCTGGGCTACCGGGACTCCTAAAGGCTCCTATAATTCACCCCTCCACTTT

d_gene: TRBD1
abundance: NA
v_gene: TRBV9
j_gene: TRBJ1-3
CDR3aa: CASSVQGADGNTIYF
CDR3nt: TGTGCCAGCAGCGTCCAGGGGGCGGATGGAAACACCATATATTTT

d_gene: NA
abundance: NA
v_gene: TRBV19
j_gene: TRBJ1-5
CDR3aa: CASSTSPQGRSGDYSNQPQHF
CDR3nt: TGTGCCAGTAGTACCAGCCCACAGGGTCGATCGGGTGACTATAGCAATCAGCCCCAGCATTTT

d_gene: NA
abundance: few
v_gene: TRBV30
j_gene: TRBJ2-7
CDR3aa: CAWSGDSSYEQYF
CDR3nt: TGTGCCTGGAGTGGGGACTCTTCCTACGAGCAGTACTTC

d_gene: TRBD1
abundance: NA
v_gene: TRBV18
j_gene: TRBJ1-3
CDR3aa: CASSPPDRGLTGNTIYF
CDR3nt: TGTGCCAGCTCACCCCCGGACAGGGGGTTGACTGGAAACACCATATATTTT

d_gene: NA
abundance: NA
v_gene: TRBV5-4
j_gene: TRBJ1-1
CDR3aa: CASSGVTAVMNTEAFF
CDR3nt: TGTGCCAGCAGCGGGGTGACAGCCGTAATGAACACTGAAGCTTTCTTT

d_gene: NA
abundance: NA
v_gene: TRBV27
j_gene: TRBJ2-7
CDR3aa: CASSLSRRLEQYF
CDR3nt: TGTGCCAGCAGTTTATCGAGGCGCCTCGAGCAGTACTTC

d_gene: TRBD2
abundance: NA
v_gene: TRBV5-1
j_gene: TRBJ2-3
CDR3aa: CASGTGGSDTQYF
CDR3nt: TGCGCCAGTGGAACGGGGGGGTCAGATACGCAGTATTTT

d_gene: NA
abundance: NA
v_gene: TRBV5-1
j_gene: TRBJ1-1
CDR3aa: CASSFGGANTEAFF
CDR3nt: TGCGCCAGCAGCTTCGGAGGGGCGAACACTGAAGCTTTCTTT

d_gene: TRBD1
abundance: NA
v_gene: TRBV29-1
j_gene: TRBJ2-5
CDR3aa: CSVERGRQETQYF
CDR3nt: TGCAGCGTTGAAAGGGGGCGCCAAGAGACCCAGTACTTC

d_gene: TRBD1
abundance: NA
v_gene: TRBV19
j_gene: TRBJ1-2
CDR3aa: CASSITRDSSKRYGYTF
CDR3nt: TGTGCCAGTAGTATAACCCGGGACAGCTCTAAGAGGTATGGCTACACCTTC

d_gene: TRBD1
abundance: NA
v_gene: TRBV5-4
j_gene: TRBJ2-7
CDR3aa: CASSFLTGTGGDEQYF
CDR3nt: TGTGCCAGCAGCTTTTTAACCGGGACAGGGGGCGACGAGCAGTACTTC

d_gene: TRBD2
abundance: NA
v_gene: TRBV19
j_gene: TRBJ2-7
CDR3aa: CASSMLAGGSYEQYF
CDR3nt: TGTGCCAGTAGTATGCTAGCGGGGGGATCCTACGAGCAGTACTTC